This entry describes one T cell receptor (beta chain). Its matching antigen is unknown. This record belongs to a study of cytomegalovirus exposure and HLA in healthy donors. Whole-study findings and limits: Presence/absence analyses took donor sequencing depth as roughly uniform.

PCR involved 60 Vbeta and 13 Jbeta primers. The protocol was immunoSEQ multiplex PCR, while the TCRdb copy is restricted to in-frame clones and leaves out a portion. The sample contains 110,000 to 150,000 clones, 60% to 80% of which appear only once. The CDR3 is made up of 15 amino acids. V lost 5 bases and J lost 2; bases outside the gene matches: 3. Germline lookup yields CDR1 WNHNN and CDR2 SYGVQD (reference sequence). This TCR came from a woman younger than 45 in good health and CMV-seronegative. The material sequenced was PBMCs. J is TRBJ2-5 and V is TRBV10-1; the match to TRBD2 covers 12 bases. CDR3 sequence (DNA): TGCGCCAGCAGTCCCGGGACTAGCGGGCAAGAGACCCAGTACTTC. Its protein is CASSPGTSGQETQYF.